A single sample gave rise to the 15 T cell receptor beta chains below, sequenced in a study of neurological immune-mediated disorders (dated 2019 in TCRdb). The library was produced with 5' RACE. The sample was run on an Illumina HiSeq 2500. In TCRdb, the public reads were trimmed at Q25 with fastp and aligned with MiXCR, with productive beta chains retained. CDR3 protein duplicates are merged, each entry listing the most common genes and DNA. This sample is represented by about 46,000 distinct CDR3 sequences; just over 3% of them were singletons. The ten largest clones capture approximately 15% of the sample. The sequencing sample was made of PBMCs. The receptors come from a woman between 45 and 60 years old with multiple sclerosis.

This clonotype appeared many times. V is TRBV18 and J is TRBJ1-1, with D unclear. CDR3 length equals 13 residues. The V gene's germline CDR1 is KGHSH and CDR2 LQKENI. Deletions cut 2 bases from V and 7 bases from J, with 11 bases between. This CDR3 reads CASSPTTGIEAFF. Written as DNA, the CDR3 is TGTGCCAGCTCACCAACGACGGGGATTGAAGCTTTCTTT.

This clonotype was seen many times. One junction end disagrees with the germline gene, perhaps due to a read error. The rearrangement joins TRBV7-7 to TRBJ2-3; 8 bases agree with TRBD2. Per germline, CDR1 SSHAT and CDR2 FNYEAQ (reference sequence). The CDR3 is 16 amino acids. CDR3 nucleotides: TGTGCTAGCAGCTTGAGAGCGGGGGACCTCACAGATACGCAGTATTTT. Its translation: CASSLRAGDLTDTQYF.

This clonotype appeared many times. The V gene is TRBV29-1, the J gene TRBJ1-1; no reliable D call. The V end was cut by 7 bases, the J end by 5 bases, with 20 bases between. Germline loops: CDR1 SQVTM, CDR2 ANQGSEA. CDR3 length equals 14 residues. DNA of the CDR3: TGCAGCGCCGTTCTAGGAAGTGGAGTGACTGAAGCTTTCTTT. This codes for CSAVLGSGVTEAFF.

Ten or more counts support this clonotype. The chain uses TRBV20-1 and TRBJ2-3; 9 nucleotides match TRBD2. Germline V gives CDR1 DFQATT, CDR2 SNEGSKA (reference sequence). V lost 1 base, J lost 4 bases, and 6 bases stayed unmatched. The CDR3 sequence is 15 residues long. In nucleotides, the CDR3 is TGCAGTGCTAGAGCGGCGGGAGGGTGGGCAGATACGCAGTATTTT. Translation: CSARAAGGWADTQYF.

This clonotype was recorded many times. V is TRBV5-1 and J is TRBJ2-3, with 13 bases aligning to TRBD2. CDR1 and CDR2 from the germline V gene are SGHRS and YFSETQ. The CDR3 length is 17 residues. V was clipped by 4 bases and J by 4 bases; unmatched bases: 9. CDR3 residues: CASSPRTSGSGADTQYF. The DNA of the CDR3 is TGCGCCAGCAGCCCCCGGACTAGCGGGAGTGGGGCAGATACGCAGTATTTT.

Ten or more counts support this clonotype. The rearrangement uses TRBV7-2 and TRBJ1-3; unclear D gene. CDR3 length equals 14 residues. Trimming removed 1 base from V and 7 bases from J, with 11 bases in between. The germline CDR1 and CDR2 sequences are SGHTA and FQGNSA. CDR3 sequence (DNA): TGTGCCAGCAGCTTAGACTGGAGCGGGAACACCATATATTTT. This encodes CASSLDWSGNTIYF.

This clonotype was detected a few times. The genes are TRBV5-6 and TRBJ2-5; 7 nucleotides match TRBD1. CDR1 is SGHDT and CDR2 is YYEEEE in the germline V gene. V trimming: 2 bases; J trimming: 5 bases; junction bases outside the gene matches: 6. The CDR3 has 14 residues. The CDR3 sequence is CASSLQGIGETQYF. The CDR3 nucleotides are TGTGCCAGCAGCTTACAGGGGATCGGGGAGACCCAGTACTTC. Looking up the rest from reference TRBV5-6 and TRBJ2-5 gives the full variable domain: DAGVTQSPTHLIKTRGQQVTLRCSPKSGHDTVSWYQQALGQGPQFIFQYYEEEERQRGNFPDRFSGHQFPNYSSELNVNALLLGDSALYLCASSLQGIGETQYFGPGTRLLVL.

This clonotype was detected many times. The CDR3 loop reads CSAREWGAREKLFF. CDR3 DNA sequence: TGCAGTGCTAGAGAATGGGGGGCGCGTGAAAAACTGTTTTTT. The V gene is TRBV20-1, the J gene TRBJ1-4; D might be TRBD1 (6 bases). The CDR3 runs to 14 residues. V dropped 0 bases and J dropped 7 bases, with 12 bases sitting between them. Looked up from germline, CDR1 is DFQATT and CDR2 is SNEGSKA (reference sequence).

This clonotype showed up many times. This sequence joins TRBV9 and TRBJ1-1; no firm D call. V was clipped by 3 bases and J by 0 bases, with 3 bases between them. The V gene's germline CDR1 is SGDLS and CDR2 YYNGEE. The CDR3 is made up of 12 amino acids. Written as DNA, the CDR3 is TGTGCCAGCAGCGCGATGAACACTGAAGCTTTCTTT. Residues: CASSAMNTEAFF. The variable domain in full, with the rest retrieved from reference TRBV9 and TRBJ1-1, is DSGVTQTPKHLITATGQRVTLRCSPRSGDLSVYWYQQSLDQGLQFLIQYYNGEERAKGNILERFSAQQFPDLHSELNLSSLELGDSALYFCASSAMNTEAFFGQGTRLTVV.

The table lists this clonotype with many counts. The V and J genes are TRBV15 and TRBJ1-4; D gene unclear. V lost 3 bases and J lost 8, with 13 bases in between. This CDR3 comprises 14 residues. Per germline, CDR1 LNHNV and CDR2 YYDKDF (reference sequence). The CDR3 DNA is TGTGCCACCAGCAGTCTGGCCAGAGTCGAAAAACTGTTTTTT. It is translated as CATSSLARVEKLFF.

This clonotype has a count of ten or more. J is TRBJ1-1 and V is TRBV20-1; 7 positions match TRBD1. The CDR3 is made up of 14 amino acids. Germline CDR1 is DFQATT and CDR2 is SNEGSKA (reference sequence). J was trimmed by 4 bases and V by 6 bases; bases with no gene match: 11. DNA of the CDR3: TGCAGTGCCCAATTAGGACAGGCGGGCACTGAAGCTTTCTTT. Its protein is CSAQLGQAGTEAFF.

Many counts were recorded for this clonotype. This chain connects TRBV7-2 to TRBJ2-1, with TRBD2 matching 9 bases. J was trimmed by 1 base and V by 5 bases; bases with no gene match: 12. This CDR3 contains 18 residues. Germline V gene sequence: CDR1 SGHTA, CDR2 FQGNSA. The CDR3 DNA sequence: TGTGCCAGCAGCCTATACCTGGCCAGCGGGAGGTCCTACAATGAGCAGTTCTTC. Amino acids: CASSLYLASGRSYNEQFF.

This clonotype has ten or more counts. The chain recombines TRBV28 with TRBJ2-6; 9 bases map to TRBD1. The CDR3 extends over 20 amino acids. Germline assignment: CDR1 MDHEN and CDR2 SYDVKM. The V segment lost 6 bases and the J segment 1 base; nucleotides outside the gene matches: 16. CDR3 nucleotides: TGTGCCAGCAGGCCGGGACAGGGATCACATAGCAGATCTGGGGCCAACGTCCTGACTTTC. It codes for CASRPGQGSHSRSGANVLTF.

This clonotype has ten or more counts. The chain links TRBV7-2 to TRBJ2-2; 8 bases align to TRBD2. Germline trimming cut 0 bases from V and 7 bases from J; bases unmatched to any gene: 13. The germline V gene has CDR1 SGHTA and CDR2 FQGNSA. The CDR3 totals 18 residues. As DNA, the CDR3 is TGTGCCAGCAGCTTAGCCCCCCTGGAGCGGGGGCGGGGCGGGGAGCTGTTTTTT. Translating gives CASSLAPLERGRGGELFF.

At least ten counts were recorded for this clonotype. This sequence joins TRBV5-1 and TRBJ2-3; 9 nucleotides match TRBD2. The germline gives CDR1 SGHRS, CDR2 YFSETQ. CDR3 size: 15 residues. The V segment lost 2 bases and the J segment 4 bases; nucleotides outside the gene matches: 5. This chain's CDR3 is CASSFGGGAADTQYF. CDR3 sequence (DNA): TGCGCCAGCAGCTTTGGCGGGGGGGCCGCAGATACGCAGTATTTT.